This TCR beta chain was sequenced during a study of T cells in Graves' hyperthyroidism and ophthalmopathy. V dropped 3 bases and J dropped 7 bases, with 16 bases sitting between them. CDR1 and CDR2 from the germline V gene are SGHDT and YYEEEE. CDR3 length: 15 amino acids. For this clonotype: Antigen specificity is unknown.

The PBMCs had their origin in roughly 9.8 ml of fresh peripheral blood. Amplified TCR beta CDR3 regions derived from RNA transcripts. HTBI primers drove first-round RT-PCR of the TCR CDR3. TCRdb analysed the multiplex PCR reads with MiXCR anew, one entry per CDR3 protein. The profile shows 500,000 or so distinct CDR3 sequences, over 15% of them singletons. Study-level points and caveats: Prediction of ophthalmopathy progression came a median roughly 7.1 months pre-onset. Most thyroid clonotypes expanded above 0.001 appeared in blood too.

Sequenced input: blood. The V and J genes are TRBV5-6 and TRBJ1-4; D may be TRBD1 (5 bases). The clonotype originates from a young woman with Graves' ophthalmopathy. CDR3 sequence: CASSSEVRGTEKLFF. CDR3 nucleotide sequence: TGTGCCAGCAGCTCTGAGGTCCGGGGGACTGAAAAACTGTTTTTT.